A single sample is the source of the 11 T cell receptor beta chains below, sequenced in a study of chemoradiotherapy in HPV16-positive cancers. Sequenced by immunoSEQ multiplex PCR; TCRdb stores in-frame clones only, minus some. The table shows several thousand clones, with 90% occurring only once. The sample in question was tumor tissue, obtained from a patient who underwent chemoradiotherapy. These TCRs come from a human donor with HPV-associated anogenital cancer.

CDR3 DNA: TGTGCCAGTAGTACGGACGGGAATCAGCCCCAGCATTTT. Encoded protein: CASSTDGNQPQHF. The chain recombines TRBV19 with TRBJ1-5; D gene uncertain. Germline V CDR1 and CDR2: LNHDA, SQIVND (reference sequence). The V gene lost 4 bases and the J gene lost 4 bases, with 8 bases spanning the gap. This CDR3 region has 13 residues.

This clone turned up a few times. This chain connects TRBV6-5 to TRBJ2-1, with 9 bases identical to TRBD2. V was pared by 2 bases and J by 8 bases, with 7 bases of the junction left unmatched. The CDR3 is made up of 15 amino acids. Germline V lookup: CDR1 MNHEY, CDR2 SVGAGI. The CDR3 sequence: CASSYGAGGQYEQFF. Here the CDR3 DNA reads TGTGCCAGCAGTTACGGGGCGGGGGGGCAATATGAGCAGTTCTTC.

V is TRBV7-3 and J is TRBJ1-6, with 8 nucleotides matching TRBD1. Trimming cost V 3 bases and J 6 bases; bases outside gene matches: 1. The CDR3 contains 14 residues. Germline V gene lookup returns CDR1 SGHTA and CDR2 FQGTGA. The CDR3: CASSLTGVNSPLHF. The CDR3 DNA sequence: TGTGCCAGCAGCTTGACAGGGGTTAATTCACCCCTCCACTTT.

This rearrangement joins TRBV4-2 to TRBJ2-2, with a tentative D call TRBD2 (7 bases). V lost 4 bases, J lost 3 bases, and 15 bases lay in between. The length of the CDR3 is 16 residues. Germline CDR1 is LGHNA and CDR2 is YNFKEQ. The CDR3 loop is CASSRRGSGDTGELFF. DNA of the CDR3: TGTGCCAGCAGCCGAAGGGGGAGCGGGGACACCGGGGAGCTGTTTTTT.

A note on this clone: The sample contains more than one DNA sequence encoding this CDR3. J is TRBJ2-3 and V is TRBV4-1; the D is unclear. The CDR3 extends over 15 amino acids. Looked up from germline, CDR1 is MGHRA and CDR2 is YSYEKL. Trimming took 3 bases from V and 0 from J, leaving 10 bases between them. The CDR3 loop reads CASSQGSGSTDTQYF. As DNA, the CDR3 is TGCGCCAGCAGCCAGGGCTCCGGGAGCACAGATACGCAGTATTTT.

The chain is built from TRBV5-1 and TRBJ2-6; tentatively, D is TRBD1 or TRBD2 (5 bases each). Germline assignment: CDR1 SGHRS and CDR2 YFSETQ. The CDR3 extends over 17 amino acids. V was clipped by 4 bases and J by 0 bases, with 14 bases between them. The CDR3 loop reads CASSPVEGSSGANVLTF. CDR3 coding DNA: TGCGCCAGCAGCCCAGTTGAGGGGAGCTCTGGGGCCAACGTCCTGACTTTC.

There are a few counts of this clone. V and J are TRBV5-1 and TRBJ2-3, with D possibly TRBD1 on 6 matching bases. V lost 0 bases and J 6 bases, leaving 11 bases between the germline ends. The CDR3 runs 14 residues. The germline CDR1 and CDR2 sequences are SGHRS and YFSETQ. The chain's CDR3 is CASSLGQGLDTQYF. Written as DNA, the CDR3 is TGCGCCAGCAGCTTGGGTCAGGGGCTGGATACGCAGTATTTT.

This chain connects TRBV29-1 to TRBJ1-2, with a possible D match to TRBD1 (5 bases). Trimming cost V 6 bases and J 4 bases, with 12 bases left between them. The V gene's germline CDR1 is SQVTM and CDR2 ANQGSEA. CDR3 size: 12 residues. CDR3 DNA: TGCAGCGTGTGGGGGTCGAGCTATGGCTACACCTTC. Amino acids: CSVWGSSYGYTF.

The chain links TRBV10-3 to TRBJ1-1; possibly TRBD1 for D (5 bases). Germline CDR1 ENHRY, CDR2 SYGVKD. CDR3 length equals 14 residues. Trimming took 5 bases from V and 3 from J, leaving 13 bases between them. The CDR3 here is CAISFSGQDTEAFF. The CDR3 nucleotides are TGTGCCATCAGTTTCTCGGGGCAGGACACTGAAGCTTTCTTT.

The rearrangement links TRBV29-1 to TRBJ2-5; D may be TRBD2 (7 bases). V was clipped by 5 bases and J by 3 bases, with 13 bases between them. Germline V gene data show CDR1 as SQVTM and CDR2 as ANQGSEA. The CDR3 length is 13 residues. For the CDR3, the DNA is TGCAGCGTTAATAAAGGGGGGGAAGAGACCCAGTACTTC. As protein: CSVNKGGEETQYF.

The CDR3 sequence: CASSPRGLAGGRGETQYF. CDR3 sequence (DNA): TGTGCCAGCTCACCCCGCGGACTAGCGGGGGGGAGGGGAGAGACCCAGTACTTC. This chain uses TRBV18 with TRBJ2-5, with TRBD2 identical over 15 bases. This CDR3 has 18 amino acids. The ends lost 3 bases at V and 4 bases at J; junction bases unmatched: 9. Germline loops: CDR1 KGHSH, CDR2 LQKENI.